The 15 T cell receptor beta chains given below trace back to one sample, sequenced in a study of cytomegalovirus exposure and HLA in healthy donors. TCRdb's table, derived via immunoSEQ multiplex PCR, lists solely in-frame clones and lacks some. The sample has under 250,000 clones, around four fifths seen once. Sequenced: PBMCs. These receptors came from a woman younger than 35 in good health and CMV-seronegative.

The rearrangement links TRBV7-2 to TRBJ2-7; D ambiguous. From germline, CDR1 is SGHTA and CDR2 FQGNSA. CDR3 size: 14 residues. Trimming took off 0 bases at V and 0 bases at J, with 6 bases between the two ends. Written as DNA, the CDR3 is TGTGCCAGCAGCTTAGCTGTCGGCTCCTACGAGCAGTACTTC. This encodes CASSLAVGSYEQYF.

The chain combines TRBV18 with TRBJ1-1; tentatively, D is TRBD1 (6 bases). The germline V gene has CDR1 KGHSH and CDR2 LQKENI. The CDR3 extends over 13 amino acids. V was pared by 5 bases and J by 5 bases, with 12 bases between. CDR3 DNA sequence: TGTGCCAGCTCAGGGGGGGGCCGGACTGAAGCTTTCTTT. Translating it yields CASSGGGRTEAFF.

The V and J genes are TRBV11-3 and TRBJ2-1; no reliable D call. Trimming left V 1 base short and J 8 bases short, with 9 bases between. CDR1 SGHNT and CDR2 YENEEA come from the germline V gene. The CDR3 extends over 13 amino acids. The CDR3 is CASSLGGRDEQFF. The CDR3 DNA sequence: TGTGCCAGCAGCTTAGGCGGCCGGGATGAGCAGTTCTTC.

The chain combines TRBV11-2 with TRBJ2-7; D possibly corresponds to TRBD1 (7 bases). V was cut by 3 bases and J by 7 bases, with 16 bases left in between. The CDR3 has 14 residues. Germline V gene sequence: CDR1 SGHAT, CDR2 FQNNGV. DNA for the CDR3: TGTGCCAGCAGCTTCGACAGGGCCCGGGGGGAGCAGTACTTC. It encodes CASSFDRARGEQYF.

The chain has TRBV6-1 and TRBJ2-7; D unresolved. The CDR3 length is 12 residues. V lost 0 bases to trimming and J lost 5 bases, with 5 bases between them. Germline lookup yields CDR1 MNHNS and CDR2 SASEGT. CDR3 amino acids: CASSEAANEQYF. DNA for the CDR3: TGTGCCAGCAGTGAAGCGGCAAACGAGCAGTACTTC.

This sequence joins TRBV10-3 and TRBJ1-6; D uncertain. With 11 bases removed from V and 3 bases from J, the gap between germline ends came to 14 bases. Germline loops: CDR1 ENHRY, CDR2 SYGVKD. There are 14 residues in the CDR3. For the CDR3, the DNA is TGTGCCCCAGGAAGCAAGTTCTATAATTCACCCCTCCACTTT. Its protein product is CAPGSKFYNSPLHF.

J is TRBJ2-2 and V is TRBV13; 8 nucleotides line up with TRBD2. From germline, CDR1 is PRHDT and CDR2 FYEKMQ (reference sequence). The CDR3 has 16 amino acids. V shed 7 bases and J 6 bases; nucleotides not matched to a gene: 13. CDR3 sequence (DNA): TGTGCCAGCACCGAAGAAGGGGTAGCGGGACCCGGGGAGCTGTTTTTT. It yields the protein CASTEEGVAGPGELFF.

The chain uses TRBV6-1 and TRBJ1-2; D might be TRBD1 (5 bases). Germline V gene lookup returns CDR1 MNHNS and CDR2 SASEGT. This CDR3 contains 15 residues. V was cut by 2 bases and J by 2 bases, with 12 bases left in between. The CDR3 DNA is TGTGCCAGCAGTGAATCAGGGATCACGAACTATGGCTACACCTTC. It encodes CASSESGITNYGYTF.

This chain links TRBV7-3 with TRBJ2-1; D possibly corresponds to TRBD2 (6 bases). Germline assignment: CDR1 SGHTA and CDR2 FQGTGA. The V and J ends lost 5 bases and 10 bases respectively, with 18 bases between them. CDR3 length: 14 amino acids. The CDR3 DNA reads TGTGCCAGCAGCCCGTCGGGACTCGACGGCGAGCAGTTCTTC. This sequence encodes CASSPSGLDGEQFF.

The chain links TRBV4-1 to TRBJ2-3; TRBD2 matches 10 bases. The CDR3 loop spans 18 amino acids. Trimming removed 1 base from V and 2 bases from J; junction bases left unmatched: 9. Germline assignment: CDR1 MGHRA and CDR2 YSYEKL. In DNA form, the CDR3 reads TGCGCCAGCAGCCAAGGGCTAGCGGGAGCCATTTCCACAGATACGCAGTATTTT. Protein: CASSQGLAGAISTDTQYF.

V gene TRBV11-3 combines with J gene TRBJ1-1; tentatively, D is TRBD1 (5 bases). The CDR3 has 13 residues. Germline loops: CDR1 SGHNT, CDR2 YENEEA. V lost 5 bases to trimming and J lost 6 bases, with 13 bases between them. CDR3 region: CASSRNPGAEAFF. DNA of the CDR3: TGTGCCAGCAGCCGAAATCCGGGGGCTGAAGCTTTCTTT.

J is TRBJ2-3 and V is TRBV15; D is ambiguous. The CDR3 is 18 amino acids. With 3 bases removed from V and 1 base from J, the gap between germline ends came to 20 bases. In germline, CDR1 is LNHNV, CDR2 YYDKDF (reference sequence). CDR3 protein: CATSRDFSRRLGTDTQYF. As DNA, the CDR3 is TGTGCCACCAGCAGGGATTTTTCCCGAAGGCTCGGCACAGATACGCAGTATTTT.

The CDR3 here is CASRPASGARDLRETQYF. For the CDR3, the DNA is TGTGCCAGCAGACCAGCCTCGGGGGCGAGGGATTTGCGGGAGACCCAGTACTTC. The chain employs TRBV28 and TRBJ2-5; the D gene could be TRBD1 or TRBD2 (6 bases each). CDR1 is MDHEN and CDR2 is SYDVKM in the germline V gene. This CDR3 comprises 18 residues. V shed 6 bases and J shed 5 bases, with 28 bases lying between them. Based on the CDR3 plus reference TRBV28 and TRBJ2-5, the full variable domain is DVKVTQSSRYLVKRTGEKVFLECVQDMDHENMFWYRQDPGLGLRLIYFSYDVKMKEKGDIPEGYSVSREKKERFSLILESASTNQTSMYLCASRPASGARDLRETQYFGPGTRLLVL.

V is TRBV18 and J is TRBJ1-2; a possible D gene is TRBD1 (5 bases). V lost 4 bases and J 8 bases, leaving 20 bases between the germline ends. The length of the CDR3 is 15 residues. CDR1 is KGHSH, CDR2 LQKENI, per germline. The CDR3: CASSRNGQDMGGYTF. The CDR3 DNA is TGTGCCAGCTCACGTAATGGACAAGACATGGGGGGCTACACCTTC.

V usage is TRBV27 and J usage is TRBJ2-7; 12 positions agree with TRBD1. The CDR3 totals 17 residues. Germline V CDR1 and CDR2: MNHEY, SMNVEV (reference sequence). The ends lost 6 bases at V and 0 bases at J; junction bases unmatched: 9. The CDR3 here is CASSPGTGGLPSYEQYF. The DNA of the CDR3 is TGTGCCAGCAGCCCCGGGACAGGGGGCTTGCCCTCCTACGAGCAGTACTTC.